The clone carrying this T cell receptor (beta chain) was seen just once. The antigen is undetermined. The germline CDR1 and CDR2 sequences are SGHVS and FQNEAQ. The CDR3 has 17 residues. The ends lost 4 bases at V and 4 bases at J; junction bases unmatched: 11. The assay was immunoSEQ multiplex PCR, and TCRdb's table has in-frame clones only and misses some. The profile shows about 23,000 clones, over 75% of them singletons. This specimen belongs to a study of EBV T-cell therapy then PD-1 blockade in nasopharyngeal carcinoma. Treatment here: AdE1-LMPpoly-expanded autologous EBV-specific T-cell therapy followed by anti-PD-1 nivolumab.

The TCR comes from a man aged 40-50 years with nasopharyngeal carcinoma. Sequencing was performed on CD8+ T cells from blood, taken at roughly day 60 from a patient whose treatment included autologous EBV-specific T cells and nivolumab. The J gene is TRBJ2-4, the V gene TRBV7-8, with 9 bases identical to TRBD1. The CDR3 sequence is CASSSRSRDRAKNIQYF. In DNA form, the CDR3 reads TGTGCCAGCAGCTCGAGGTCGAGGGACAGGGCAAAAAACATTCAGTACTTC.